The 30 T cell receptor beta chains presented below share a single source sample, sequenced in a study of blood T cell repertoires in COVID-19. Some clones are missing from TCRdb's copy, which holds only in-frame ones; the method was immunoSEQ multiplex PCR. The table lists over 60,000 clones, around nine tenths of them singletons, with about 17% in the top ten. Sequencing was carried out using peripheral blood. Receptor source: a woman older than 75 with active or convalescent COVID-19.

V usage is TRBV18 and J usage is TRBJ2-7; D is perhaps TRBD1 (6 bases). With 6 bases removed from V and 3 bases from J, the gap between germline ends came to 12 bases. This CDR3 region has 13 residues. Germline CDR1 is KGHSH and CDR2 is LQKENI. The CDR3 protein is CASSPTGNYEQYF. CDR3 sequence (DNA): TGTGCCAGCTCCCCGACAGGTAACTACGAGCAGTACTTC.

The chain employs TRBV9 and TRBJ1-6; no firm D call. The CDR3 totals 15 residues. V gave up 0 bases and J gave up 7 bases, with 11 bases separating them. Germline CDR1 reads SGDLS; CDR2 reads YYNGEE. The CDR3 reads CASSVGEVSNSPLHF. CDR3 bases: TGTGCCAGCAGCGTAGGTGAGGTTTCCAATTCACCCCTCCACTTT.

V usage is TRBV7-2 and J usage is TRBJ2-7; 7 bases map to TRBD2. V was pared by 4 bases and J by 1 base, with 4 bases of the junction left unmatched. The germline gives CDR1 SGHTA, CDR2 FQGNSA. The CDR3 runs 14 residues. CDR3 loop: CASSYGGGSYEQYF. Here the CDR3 DNA reads TGTGCCAGCAGCTATGGGGGGGGTTCCTACGAGCAGTACTTC. The entire variable domain, with the rest obtained from reference TRBV7-2 and TRBJ2-7, is as follows: GAGVSQSPSNKVTEKGKDVELRCDPISGHTALYWYRQSLGQGLEFLIYFQGNSAPDKSGLPSDRFSAERTGGSVSTLTIQRTQQEDSAVYLCASSYGGGSYEQYFGPGTRLTVT.

This chain joins TRBV19 and TRBJ2-3; possible D gene TRBD2, 7 bases. In germline, CDR1 is LNHDA, CDR2 SQIVND (reference sequence). The CDR3 has 19 amino acids. Trimming took 5 bases from V and 0 from J, leaving 24 bases between them. CDR3: CASSPDRGALAASTDTQYF. The CDR3 region has the DNA TGTGCCAGTAGTCCCGACCGGGGGGCTCTAGCGGCGAGCACAGATACGCAGTATTTT.

This clone is a singleton in its sample. The chain combines TRBV2 with TRBJ1-5; 9 positions agree with TRBD1. V shed 4 bases and J 1 base; nucleotides not matched to a gene: 11. Germline CDR1 SNHLY, CDR2 FYNNEI. The CDR3 has 18 amino acids. The CDR3 loop reads CASSGPLRQGESNQPQHF. In DNA form, the CDR3 reads TGTGCCAGCAGTGGACCTCTCCGACAGGGGGAGAGCAATCAGCCCCAGCATTTT.

The CDR3 DNA reads as TGTGCCAACCGCGGGGGGGCGGAGGATACGCAGTATTTT. This encodes CANRGGAEDTQYF. The chain carries TRBV10-3 and TRBJ2-3; 9 bases match TRBD2. The germline CDR1 and CDR2 sequences are ENHRY and SYGVKD. Trimming at V came to 10 bases and at J to 6 bases, leaving 8 bases not matched to a gene. The CDR3 totals 13 residues.

The chain links TRBV14 to TRBJ2-6; 11 bases are shared with TRBD1. V lost 5 bases, J lost 4 bases, and 10 bases stayed unmatched. CDR1 and CDR2 from the germline V gene are SGHDN and FVKESK. The CDR3 consists of 18 residues. CDR3 DNA: TGTGCCAGCAGCAGACGACGGGACAGGGGGGCCGGGGCCAACGTCCTGACTTTC. This codes for CASSRRRDRGAGANVLTF.

The genes are TRBV7-3 and TRBJ2-3, with D possibly TRBD1 on 5 matching bases. Germline V gene lookup returns CDR1 SGHTA and CDR2 FQGTGA. V lost 5 bases, J lost 5 bases, and 8 bases lay in between. This CDR3 is 12 amino acids long. DNA of the CDR3: TGTGCCAGCAGCCCGCAGGGAGATACGCAGTATTTT. This translates into CASSPQGDTQYF.

The chain joins TRBV29-1 to TRBJ1-1, with TRBD1 matching over 8 bases. Germline values: CDR1 SQVTM, CDR2 ANQGSEA. The ends lost 2 bases at V and 3 bases at J; junction bases unmatched: 5. CDR3 size: 14 residues. CDR3 sequence reads: CSVERQGRDTEAFF. The CDR3 coding sequence is TGCAGCGTTGAACGACAGGGGAGGGACACTGAAGCTTTCTTT.

This clone appeared a few times. The rearrangement uses TRBV7-8 and TRBJ1-5; D remains ambiguous. Germline CDR1 and CDR2: SGHVS and FQNEAQ. V lost 7 bases and J 0 bases, leaving 13 bases between the germline ends. This CDR3 has 15 residues. The CDR3, as DNA: TGTGCCAGCACGGAGGGAACCAATAGCAATCAGCCCCAGCATTTT. It translates to CASTEGTNSNQPQHF.

This clone was counted only a few times. This rearrangement joins TRBV11-2 to TRBJ2-3, with TRBD2 matching 13 bases. This CDR3 has 15 residues. Germline CDR1 and CDR2: SGHAT and FQNNGV. V lost 5 bases, J lost 4 bases, and 3 bases stayed unmatched. The DNA of the CDR3 is TGTGCCAGCAGCCGACTAGCGGGGGGTTCAGATACGCAGTATTTT. As protein: CASSRLAGGSDTQYF.

The chain employs TRBV7-9 and TRBJ2-1; maybe TRBD1 (5 bases). This CDR3 has 16 residues. The germline V gene has CDR1 SEHNR and CDR2 FQNEAQ (reference sequence). The V end was cut by 5 bases, the J end by 8 bases, with 22 bases between. CDR3 coding DNA: TGTGCCAGCAGCAGCCGGACACGGACGTCTAACGATGAGCAGTTCTTC. Translation gives CASSSRTRTSNDEQFF.

The table lists this clone with a count of one. The chain employs TRBV10-3 and TRBJ1-1; D is perhaps TRBD1 (6 bases). This CDR3 region has 14 residues. Germline-derived CDR1 and CDR2 are ENHRY and SYGVKD. V shed 3 bases and J shed 1 base, with 9 bases lying between them. CDR3 residues: CAISDRGWNTEAFF. The CDR3 bases are TGTGCCATCAGTGACAGGGGCTGGAACACTGAAGCTTTCTTT.

This clone was seen more than once but under ten times. The chain carries TRBV7-6 and TRBJ2-2; D is possibly TRBD1 (6 bases). V was trimmed by 5 bases and J by 6 bases, leaving 19 bases between them. This CDR3 region has 16 residues. Germline CDR1 SGHVS, CDR2 FNYEAQ. DNA of the CDR3: TGTGCCAGCAGCCGTACCGGGACAAGGACTCCCGGGGAGCTGTTTTTT. It specifies CASSRTGTRTPGELFF. The whole variable domain, remainder taken from reference TRBV7-6 and TRBJ2-2, is GAGVSQSPRYKVTKRGQDVALRCDPISGHVSLYWYRQALGQGPEFLTYFNYEAQQDKSGLPNDRFSAERPEGSISTLTIQRTEQRDSAMYRCASSRTGTRTPGELFFGEGSRLTVL.

In this sample, this clone turned up once. This CDR3 reads CASKTREEVAGYTF. The CDR3 DNA reads TGTGCCAGTAAAACGAGAGAGGAGGTGGCTGGCTACACCTTC. This chain links TRBV19 with TRBJ1-2, with D unresolved. Trimming left V 7 bases short and J 7 bases short, with 19 bases between. Per germline, CDR1 LNHDA and CDR2 SQIVND (reference sequence). The CDR3 extends over 14 amino acids. The variable domain in full, with the rest retrieved from reference TRBV19 and TRBJ1-2, is DGGITQSPKYLFRKEGQNVTLSCEQNLNHDAMYWYRQDPGQGLRLIYYSQIVNDFQKGDIAEGYSVSREKKESFPLTVTSAQKNPTAFYLCASKTREEVAGYTFGSGTRLTVV.

This clone was detected only a few times. This chain connects TRBV5-1 to TRBJ1-1; 8 nucleotides agree with TRBD1. The J segment lost 2 bases and the V segment lost 4 bases, leaving 4 bases of the junction unmatched. The CDR3 sequence is 14 residues long. The germline gives CDR1 SGHRS, CDR2 YFSETQ. The CDR3 reads CASSPGQANTEAFF. The CDR3 DNA is TGCGCCAGCAGCCCGGGACAGGCTAACACTGAAGCTTTCTTT.

V gene TRBV29-1 combines with J gene TRBJ2-6; D possibly corresponds to TRBD1 (6 bases). The CDR3 extends over 16 amino acids. The ends were cut back, 6 bases at V and 0 bases at J, with 15 bases in the middle. Germline V gene sequence: CDR1 SQVTM, CDR2 ANQGSEA. The CDR3 nucleotides are TGCAGCGTCGCCACAGGGTTCGGCTCTGGGGCCAACGTCCTGACTTTC. This encodes CSVATGFGSGANVLTF.

V is TRBV28 and J is TRBJ1-5; D may be TRBD1 (5 bases). V was shortened by 6 bases and J by 4 bases, with 13 bases between the two germline ends. Germline V gene sequence: CDR1 MDHEN, CDR2 SYDVKM. This CDR3 spans 14 amino acids. The CDR3 bases are TGTGCCAGCAGGCGGAGGGGTGGGAATCAGCCCCAGCATTTT. This sequence encodes CASRRRGGNQPQHF.

The chain employs TRBV7-2 and TRBJ2-3; D perhaps matches TRBD2 (5 bases). The CDR3 loop spans 17 amino acids. Per germline, CDR1 SGHTA and CDR2 FQGNSA. The germline V and J ends were trimmed by 5 bases and 8 bases, with 26 bases remaining between them. The chain's CDR3 is CASSPAGNSPPQSTQYF. The CDR3 DNA follows: TGTGCCAGCAGCCCCGCGGGTAACAGCCCTCCACAGAGTACGCAGTATTTT.

Written as DNA, the CDR3 is TGTGCCACCTCTCCCCGTGGGAGCGATCAGCCCCAGCATTTT. It yields the protein CATSPRGSDQPQHF. The chain uses TRBV10-3 and TRBJ1-5; D is ambiguous. The germline V and J ends were trimmed by 10 bases and 5 bases, with 18 bases remaining between them. In germline, CDR1 is ENHRY, CDR2 SYGVKD. The CDR3 is made up of 14 amino acids.

The chain uses TRBV7-2 and TRBJ1-5; 7 nucleotides agree with TRBD1. The CDR3 length is 13 residues. CDR1 is SGHTA, CDR2 FQGNSA, per germline. V trimming: 3 bases; J trimming: 7 bases; junction bases outside the gene matches: 3. CDR3 sequence: CASSFTGDQPQHF. The CDR3 coding sequence is TGTGCCAGCAGCTTTACAGGGGACCAGCCCCAGCATTTT.

The chain uses TRBV5-1 and TRBJ1-6; D not resolved. The CDR3 contains 14 residues. V lost 0 bases to trimming and J lost 5 bases, with 6 bases between them. In germline, CDR1 is SGHRS, CDR2 YFSETQ. As DNA, the CDR3 is TGCGCCAGCAGCTTGGTTAGCGATAATTCACCCCTCCACTTT. Translation gives CASSLVSDNSPLHF.

The rearrangement links TRBV2 to TRBJ2-3; TRBD2 matches at 7 bases. The length of the CDR3 is 14 residues. Trimming took 6 bases from V and 1 from J; bases not matched to a gene: 4. Germline CDR1 SNHLY, CDR2 FYNNEI. CDR3 sequence reads: CASRGGAGTDTQYF. The CDR3, as DNA: TGTGCCAGCAGGGGAGGGGCTGGCACAGATACGCAGTATTTT.

The chain joins TRBV9 to TRBJ2-2; TRBD2 agrees at 10 bases. The length of the CDR3 is 19 residues. With 0 bases clipped from V and 2 bases from J, the junction kept 10 bases outside the gene matches. Per the germline V gene, CDR1 is SGDLS and CDR2 is YYNGEE. The CDR3: CASSVGVAGGPVNTGELFF. DNA of the CDR3: TGTGCCAGCAGCGTAGGGGTAGCGGGGGGACCTGTTAACACCGGGGAGCTGTTTTTT.

The V call is TRBV18, the J call TRBJ2-1; TRBD2 aligns across 13 bases. Germline lookup yields CDR1 KGHSH and CDR2 LQKENI. V lost 3 bases, J lost 2 bases, and 1 base stayed unmatched. This CDR3 is 16 amino acids long. The CDR3 sequence: CASSPTSGGPYNEQFF. In DNA, the CDR3 is TGTGCCAGCTCACCGACTAGCGGGGGGCCCTACAATGAGCAGTTCTTC.

This sequence joins TRBV7-9 and TRBJ1-4; D not certain. This CDR3 spans 16 amino acids. Per the germline V gene, CDR1 is SEHNR and CDR2 is FQNEAQ (reference sequence). The V end was cut by 4 bases, the J end by 0 bases, with 12 bases between. CDR3 region: CASSSVGGATNEKLFF. The CDR3 DNA sequence: TGTGCCAGCAGCTCAGTCGGCGGAGCAACTAATGAAAAACTGTTTTTT.

The V call is TRBV7-2, the J call TRBJ2-5, with 10 bases matching TRBD2. With V trimmed by 1 base and J by 4 bases, 9 bases remained unmatched. Germline V gene sequence: CDR1 SGHTA, CDR2 FQGNSA. This CDR3 contains 17 residues. CDR3 bases: TGTGCCAGCAGCTTAGGGGATCTAGCGGGGGTAGGAGAGACCCAGTACTTC. Its protein product is CASSLGDLAGVGETQYF.

The rearrangement joins TRBV19 to TRBJ2-6; D possibly corresponds to TRBD1 (6 bases). This CDR3 comprises 16 residues. Looked up from germline, CDR1 is LNHDA and CDR2 is SQIVND (reference sequence). Trimming pared 2 bases from V and 2 bases from J, leaving 10 bases between. This chain's CDR3 is CASSILAGAGANVLTF. The CDR3 DNA sequence: TGTGCCAGTAGTATATTGGCAGGGGCTGGGGCCAACGTCCTGACTTTC.

This chain links TRBV6-5 with TRBJ1-1; TRBD1 might be the D (5 bases). Germline V gene lookup returns CDR1 MNHEY and CDR2 SVGAGI. V lost 4 bases and J lost 5, with 11 bases in between. CDR3 length: 13 amino acids. As DNA, the CDR3 is TGTGCCAGCAGTTTCAGGGAAGGAACTGAAGCTTTCTTT. Its translation: CASSFREGTEAFF.

This sequence joins TRBV10-2 and TRBJ2-7, with TRBD2 matching over 7 bases. After removal of 6 bases from V and 0 bases from J, the junction contained 11 bases not matched to a gene. The CDR3 covers 16 residues. The germline V gene encodes CDR1 WSHSY and CDR2 SAAADI. CDR3 in DNA: TGCGCCAGCAGAATTATGACGGGGGGTAGCTCCTACGAGCAGTACTTC. Translated: CASRIMTGGSSYEQYF.